Listed here are 3 T cell receptor beta chains from one sample, sequenced in a study of radiotherapy plus CTLA-4 blockade in lung cancer. Sequencing used immunoSEQ multiplex PCR; TCRdb keeps in-frame clones, though not all of them. The table lists approximately 45,000 clones, roughly 65% of them singletons. The sample consisted of peripheral blood, taken from a patient treated with radiotherapy plus ipilimumab. These receptors were collected from a human donor with non-small cell lung cancer who had a partial response to radiotherapy plus ipilimumab.

The chain carries TRBV5-8 and TRBJ1-5, with 9 bases aligning to TRBD1. Germline V gives CDR1 SGHTS, CDR2 YDEGEE. CDR3 size: 16 residues. J gave up 5 bases and V 3 bases, and 9 bases lay outside the gene matches. CDR3 amino acids: CASSSLVGTGHQPQHF. DNA of the CDR3: TGTGCCAGCAGCTCGTTAGTCGGGACAGGGCATCAGCCCCAGCATTTT.

The rearrangement links TRBV7-8 to TRBJ1-2, with no clear D. V was shortened by 5 bases and J by 0 bases, with 10 bases between the two germline ends. The germline gives CDR1 SGHVS, CDR2 FQNEAQ. The CDR3 consists of 14 residues. The CDR3 loop reads CASSARGANYGYTF. The CDR3, as DNA: TGTGCCAGCAGCGCACGGGGAGCTAACTATGGCTACACCTTC. The variable domain in full, completed from reference TRBV7-8 and TRBJ1-2, reads GAGVSQSPRYKVAKRGQDVALRCDPISGHVSLFWYQQALGQGPEFLTYFQNEAQLDKSGLPSDRFFAERPEGSVSTLKIQRTQQEDSAVYLCASSARGANYGYTFGSGTRLTVV.

The chain carries TRBV6-1 and TRBJ2-7; D is unresolved. Trimming shortened V by 4 bases and J by 3 bases, and 7 bases separated the two germline ends. CDR1 MNHNS and CDR2 SASEGT come from the germline V gene. This CDR3 has 12 amino acids. CDR3 in DNA: TGTGCCAGCAGTGGTTACAGCTACGAGCAGTACTTC. Amino acid sequence: CASSGYSYEQYF.